This T cell receptor beta chain was sequenced during a study of PD-1 blockade in classical Hodgkin lymphoma. Study-wide results and limits: Underlying causes for the observed repertoire differences were not defined, possibly disease activity or prior therapy. Before treatment, TCR diversity in newly diagnosed patients was reportedly lower than in healthy donors.

Here immunoSEQ multiplex PCR was the method, and the copy in TCRdb shows in-frame clones only, minus some. The sample has some 5,700 clones, 75% to 90% seen once. This sample's time point: newly diagnosed, previously untreated cHL patient sample. It was by magnetic negative selection that CD8+ T cells were isolated from thawed PBMCs. Newly diagnosed, untreated classical Hodgkin lymphoma PBMCs provided comparison. The germline V gene encodes CDR1 PRHDT and CDR2 FYEKMQ (reference sequence). V was pared by 6 bases and J by 7 bases, with 9 bases between. The CDR3 totals 12 residues. Points on this clone: Its matching antigen is unknown.

Sequencing was performed on CD8+ T cells from blood. This sequence joins TRBV13 and TRBJ2-2; D ambiguous. The clonotype comes from a human donor with classical Hodgkin lymphoma. Here the CDR3 DNA reads TGTGCCAGCAGTTACGCGCACGGGGAGCTGTTTTTT. Its translation is CASSYAHGELFF.